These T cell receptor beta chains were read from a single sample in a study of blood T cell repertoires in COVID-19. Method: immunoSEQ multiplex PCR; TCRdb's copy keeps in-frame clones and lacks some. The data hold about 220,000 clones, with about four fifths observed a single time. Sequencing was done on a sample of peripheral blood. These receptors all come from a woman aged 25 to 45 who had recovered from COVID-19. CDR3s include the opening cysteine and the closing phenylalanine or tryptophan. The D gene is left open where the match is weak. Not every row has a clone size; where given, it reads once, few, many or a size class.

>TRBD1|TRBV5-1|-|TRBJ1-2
CASSLGQGPARDYGYTF
TGCGCCAGCAGTTTGGGACAGGGGCCCGCCAGGGACTATGGCTACACCTTC
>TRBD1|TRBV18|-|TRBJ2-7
CASSRGQGIEQYF
TGTGCCAGCTCCCGCGGACAGGGGATCGAGCAGTACTTC
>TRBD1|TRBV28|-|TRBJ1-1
CASSPPDRLRENTEAFF
TGTGCCAGCAGTCCTCCGGACAGGTTACGGGAGAACACTGAAGCTTTCTTT
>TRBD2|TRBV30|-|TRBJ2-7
CAWSVPGLVYEQYF
TGTGCCTGGAGTGTACCGGGACTAGTTTACGAGCAGTACTTC
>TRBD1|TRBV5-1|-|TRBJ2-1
CASSTGGQPYNEQFF
TGCGCCAGCAGTACAGGGGGCCAACCTTACAATGAGCAGTTCTTC
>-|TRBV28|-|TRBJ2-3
CASRAEVTQYF
TGTGCCAGCAGGGCAGAGGTTACGCAGTATTTT
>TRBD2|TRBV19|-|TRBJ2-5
CASSIGNPSGEVTQYF
TGTGCCAGTAGTATAGGAAACCCTAGCGGTGAAGTGACCCAGTACTTC
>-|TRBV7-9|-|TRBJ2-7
CASSWEAASSYEQYF
TGTGCCAGCAGCTGGGAAGCGGCCAGCTCCTACGAGCAGTACTTC
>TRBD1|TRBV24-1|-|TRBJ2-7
CATRLPGQDYEQYF
TGTGCCACCAGGCTACCGGGACAGGACTACGAGCAGTACTTC
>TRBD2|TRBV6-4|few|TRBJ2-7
CASSKLAGIIYEQYF
TGTGCCAGCAGTAAGCTAGCGGGAATTATCTACGAGCAGTACTTC
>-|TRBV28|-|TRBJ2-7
CASRGLSGGAYEQYF
TGTGCCAGCAGGGGGCTTAGCGGAGGTGCCTACGAGCAGTACTTC
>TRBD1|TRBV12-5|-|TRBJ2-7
CASGFGRGPNTSSYEQYF
TGTGCTAGTGGTTTTGGCAGGGGGCCCAACACGAGCTCCTACGAGCAGTACTTC
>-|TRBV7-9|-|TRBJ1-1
CASRPRENTEAFF
TGTGCCAGCAGACCTAGAGAGAACACTGAAGCTTTCTTT
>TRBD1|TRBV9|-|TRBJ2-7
CASSAAGQGLEEQYF
TGTGCCAGCAGCGCAGCGGGACAGGGACTTGAAGAGCAGTACTTC
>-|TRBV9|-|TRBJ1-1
CASSPQTGRSEAFF
TGTGCCAGCAGCCCCCAGACAGGACGAAGTGAAGCTTTCTTT
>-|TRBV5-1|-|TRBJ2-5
CASSVDSWPEETQYF
TGCGCCAGCAGCGTGGACAGTTGGCCGGAAGAGACCCAGTACTTC
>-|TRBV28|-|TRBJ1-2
CASSSGVGYGYTF
TGTGCCAGCAGCTCAGGGGTTGGTTATGGCTACACCTTC
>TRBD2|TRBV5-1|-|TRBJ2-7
CASSLGTSGRALSYEQYF
TGCGCCAGCAGCTTGGGGACTAGCGGGAGGGCCCTCTCCTACGAGCAGTACTTC
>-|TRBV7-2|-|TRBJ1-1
CASSLGGAYAEAFF
TGTGCCAGCAGCTTAGGAGGCGCTTACGCTGAAGCTTTCTTT
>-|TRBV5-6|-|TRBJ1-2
CASSLNSGSGGYGYTF
TGTGCCAGCAGCTTGAATTCGGGGTCTGGAGGCTATGGCTACACCTTC
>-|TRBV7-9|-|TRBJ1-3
CAGAMGNTIYF
TGTGCCGGAGCAATGGGAAACACCATATATTTT
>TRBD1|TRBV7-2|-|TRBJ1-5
CASSSGQGASQPQHF
TGTGCCAGCAGCTCGGGACAGGGGGCTAGTCAGCCCCAGCATTTT
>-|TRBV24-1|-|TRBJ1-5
CATSLKDGPDQPQHF
TGTGCCACCAGCCTTAAGGATGGGCCTGATCAGCCCCAGCATTTT
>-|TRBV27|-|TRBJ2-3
CASSLSRTASTDTQYF
TGTGCCAGCAGTTTATCGAGGACAGCTAGCACAGATACGCAGTATTTT
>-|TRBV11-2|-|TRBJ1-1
CASSLDGRQGRNTEAFF
TGTGCCAGCAGCTTAGACGGCAGGCAGGGGAGGAACACTGAAGCTTTCTTT
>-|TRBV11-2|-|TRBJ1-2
CASSFVSGYGYTF
TGTGCCAGCAGCTTCGTATCAGGCTATGGCTACACCTTC
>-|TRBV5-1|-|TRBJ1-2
CASSFSREAGYTF
TGCGCCAGCAGCTTTAGTAGGGAGGCGGGCTACACCTTC
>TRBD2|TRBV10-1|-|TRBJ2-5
CASSVAGLEETQYF
TGCGCCAGCAGTGTTGCGGGACTAGAAGAGACCCAGTACTTC
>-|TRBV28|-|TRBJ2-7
CASSRSDYEQYF
TGTGCCAGCAGTAGGAGTGATTACGAGCAGTACTTC
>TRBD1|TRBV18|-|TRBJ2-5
CASSPGTGQETQYF
TGTGCCAGCTCACCCGGGACAGGTCAAGAGACCCAGTACTTC
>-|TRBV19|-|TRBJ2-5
CASSIGISGETQYF
TGTGCCAGTAGTATTGGAATTAGCGGAGAGACCCAGTACTTC
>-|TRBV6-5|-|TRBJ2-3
CASRQRSTDTQYF
TGTGCCAGCCGACAGAGGAGCACAGATACGCAGTATTTT
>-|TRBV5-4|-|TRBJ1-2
CASSRTGKLDGYTF
TGTGCCAGCAGCCGAACAGGGAAGCTGGACGGCTACACCTTC
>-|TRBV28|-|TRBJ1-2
CASSFQNYGYTF
TGTGCCAGCAGTTTTCAGAACTATGGCTACACCTTC
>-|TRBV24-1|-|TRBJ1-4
CATSGGLNEKLFF
TGTGCCACCAGTGGGGGCCTTAATGAAAAACTGTTTTTT
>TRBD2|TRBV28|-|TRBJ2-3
CASSFWDLAGVNTDTQYF
TGTGCCAGCAGTTTTTGGGACCTAGCGGGAGTCAACACAGATACGCAGTATTTT
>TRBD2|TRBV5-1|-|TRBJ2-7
CASSLSTSGGSSYEQYF
TGCGCCAGCAGCTTGTCCACTAGCGGAGGGAGCTCCTACGAGCAGTACTTC
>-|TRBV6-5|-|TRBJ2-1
CASSWPDSNEQFF
TGTGCCAGCAGTTGGCCCGACAGCAATGAGCAGTTCTTC
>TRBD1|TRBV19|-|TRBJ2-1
CASSMSDRDYNEQFF
TGTGCCAGTAGTATGTCTGACAGGGACTACAATGAGCAGTTCTTC
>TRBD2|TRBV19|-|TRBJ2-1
CASSISSGAYNEQFF
TGTGCCAGTAGTATAAGTAGCGGGGCGTACAATGAGCAGTTCTTC
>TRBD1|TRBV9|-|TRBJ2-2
CASSYYAGGSHTGELFF
TGTGCCAGCAGCTATTACGCAGGGGGCTCCCACACCGGGGAGCTGTTTTTT
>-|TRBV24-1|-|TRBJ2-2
CATSDLARDTGELFF
TGTGCCACCAGTGATTTGGCCCGAGACACCGGGGAGCTGTTTTTT
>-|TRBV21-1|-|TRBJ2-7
CASSKRDGRIYEQYF
TGTGCCAGCAGCAAACGAGACGGGAGGATCTACGAGCAGTACTTC
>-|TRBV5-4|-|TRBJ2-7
CASSLEGVEQYF
TGTGCCAGCAGCTTGGAAGGGGTTGAGCAGTACTTC